Sequencing of this T cell receptor beta chain was carried out in a study of blood T cell repertoires in COVID-19. Study-level information: Some COVID-19 samples were acute and others convalescent; all came from the United States, Italy and Spain. Nucleic acid was either cDNA or gDNA, and it came from T cells, B-cell-depleted T cells, or PBMCs.

Per the original data handling: Estimates of nucleated cell counts were drawn from the amplification of reference gene primers. Repertoires were generated with immunoSEQ multiplex PCR, while TCRdb's copy carries only in-frame clones and drops some. That table gives V, J and clone size, and the DNA gave D and trimming. This table holds more than 300,000 clones, roughly 86% found once. V lost 2 bases, J lost 1 base, and 7 bases stayed unmatched. This CDR3 is built from 17 residues. Germline V gene data show CDR1 as LNHDA and CDR2 as SQIVND (reference sequence). Patients in Seattle were enrolled during active infection, then followed longitudinally.

The origin of this receptor is a woman in her 70s with COVID-19, enrolled during active disease. Sequenced sample: peripheral blood. V gene TRBV19 combines with J gene TRBJ1-5; 8 nucleotides line up with TRBD1. CDR3 sequence: CASSISSGGGSNQPQHF. In nucleotides, the CDR3 is TGTGCCAGTAGTATATCTTCAGGGGGCGGGAGCAATCAGCCCCAGCATTTT.